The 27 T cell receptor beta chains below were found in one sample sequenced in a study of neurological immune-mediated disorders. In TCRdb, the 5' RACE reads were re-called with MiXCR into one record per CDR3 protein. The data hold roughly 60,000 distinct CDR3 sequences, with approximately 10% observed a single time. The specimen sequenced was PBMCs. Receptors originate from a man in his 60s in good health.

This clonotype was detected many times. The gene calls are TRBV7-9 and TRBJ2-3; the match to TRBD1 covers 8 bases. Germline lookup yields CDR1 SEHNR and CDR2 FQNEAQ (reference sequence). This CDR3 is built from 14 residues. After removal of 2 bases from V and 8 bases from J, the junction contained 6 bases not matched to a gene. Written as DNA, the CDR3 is TGTGCCAGCAGCTTAAGAGACAGGGGCGGTACGCAGTATTTT. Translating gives CASSLRDRGGTQYF.

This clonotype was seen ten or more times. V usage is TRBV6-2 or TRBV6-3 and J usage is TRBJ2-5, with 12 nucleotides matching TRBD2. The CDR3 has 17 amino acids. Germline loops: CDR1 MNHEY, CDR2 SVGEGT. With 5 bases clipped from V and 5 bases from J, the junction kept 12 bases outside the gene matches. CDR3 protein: CASSQGLAGSTKETQYF. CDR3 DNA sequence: TGTGCCAGCAGTCAAGGACTAGCGGGATCGACGAAGGAGACCCAGTACTTC.

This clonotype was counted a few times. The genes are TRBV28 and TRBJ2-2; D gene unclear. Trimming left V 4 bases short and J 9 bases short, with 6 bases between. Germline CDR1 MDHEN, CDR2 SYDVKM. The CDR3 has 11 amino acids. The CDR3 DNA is TGTGCCAGCAGTTCCGCTCGGGAGCTGTTTTTT. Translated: CASSSARELFF.

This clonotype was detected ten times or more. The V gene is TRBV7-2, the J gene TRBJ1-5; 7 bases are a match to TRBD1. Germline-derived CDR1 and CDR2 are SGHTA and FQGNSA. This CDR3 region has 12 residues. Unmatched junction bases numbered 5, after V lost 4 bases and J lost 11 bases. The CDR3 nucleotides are TGTGCCAGCAGCTCGGGACAGACAGCCCAGCATTTT. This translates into CASSSGQTAQHF.

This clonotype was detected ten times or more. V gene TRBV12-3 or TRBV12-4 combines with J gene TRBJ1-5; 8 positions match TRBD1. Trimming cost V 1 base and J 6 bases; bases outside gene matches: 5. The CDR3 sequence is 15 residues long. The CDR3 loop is CASSLGGQGGQPQHF. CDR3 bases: TGTGCCAGCAGTTTAGGAGGACAGGGTGGTCAGCCCCAGCATTTT.

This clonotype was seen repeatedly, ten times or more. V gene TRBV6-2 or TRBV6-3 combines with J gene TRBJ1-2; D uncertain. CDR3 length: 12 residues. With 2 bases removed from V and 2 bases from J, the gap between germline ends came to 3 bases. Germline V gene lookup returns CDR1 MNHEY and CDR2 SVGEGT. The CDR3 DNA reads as TGTGCCAGCAGTTACCAAAACTATGGCTACACCTTC. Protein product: CASSYQNYGYTF.

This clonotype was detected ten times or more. The CDR3 sequence is CASKGGQELFF. In DNA form, the CDR3 reads TGTGCCAGCAAAGGGGGCCAGGAGCTGTTTTTT. V and J are TRBV6-5 and TRBJ2-2; 7 nucleotides agree with TRBD1. The CDR3 sequence is 11 residues long. With 7 bases clipped from V and 10 bases from J, the junction kept 3 bases outside the gene matches. CDR1 and CDR2 (germline): MNHEY, SVGAGI.

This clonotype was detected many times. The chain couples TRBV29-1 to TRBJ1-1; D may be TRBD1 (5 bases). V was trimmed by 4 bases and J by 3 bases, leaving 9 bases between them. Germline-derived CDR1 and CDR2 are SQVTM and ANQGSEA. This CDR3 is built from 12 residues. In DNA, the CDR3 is TGCAGCGTTGGGGGGGGAGACACTGAAGCTTTCTTT. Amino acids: CSVGGGDTEAFF.

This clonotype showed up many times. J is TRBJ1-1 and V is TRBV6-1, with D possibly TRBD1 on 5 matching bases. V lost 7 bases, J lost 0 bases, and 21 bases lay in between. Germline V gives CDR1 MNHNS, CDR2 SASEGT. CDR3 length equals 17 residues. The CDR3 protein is CASTPFAGLTVNTEAFF. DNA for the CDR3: TGTGCCAGCACCCCCTTCGCGGGCCTGACAGTGAACACTGAAGCTTTCTTT.

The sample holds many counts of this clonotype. CDR3 in DNA: TGTGCCAGCAGCTGGCCGGGCCGAGGTTACGAGCAGTACTTC. Its translation is CASSWPGRGYEQYF. The chain links TRBV5-4 to TRBJ2-7; D gene uncertain. The CDR3 extends over 14 amino acids. Trimming took off 3 bases at V and 4 bases at J, with 14 bases between the two ends. CDR1 is SGHNT, CDR2 YYREEE, per germline (reference sequence).

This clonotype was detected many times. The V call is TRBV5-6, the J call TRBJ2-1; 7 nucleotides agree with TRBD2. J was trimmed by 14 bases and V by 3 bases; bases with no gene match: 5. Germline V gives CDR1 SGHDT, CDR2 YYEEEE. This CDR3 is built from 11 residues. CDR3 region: CASSSGGMKFF. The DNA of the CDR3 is TGTGCCAGCAGCTCCGGGGGGATGAAGTTCTTC.

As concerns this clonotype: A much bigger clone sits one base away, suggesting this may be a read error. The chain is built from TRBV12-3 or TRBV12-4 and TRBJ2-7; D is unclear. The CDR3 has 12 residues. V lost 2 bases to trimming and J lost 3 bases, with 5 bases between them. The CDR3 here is CASSLMGYEQYF. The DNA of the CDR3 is TGTGCCAGCAGTTTAATGGGCTACGAGCAGTACTTC.

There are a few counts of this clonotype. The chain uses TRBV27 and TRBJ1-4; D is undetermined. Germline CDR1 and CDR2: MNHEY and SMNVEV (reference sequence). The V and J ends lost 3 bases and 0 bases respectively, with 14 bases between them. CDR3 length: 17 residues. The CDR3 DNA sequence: TGTGCCAGCAGTTTTATAGCCCCGGTCGCAACTAATGAAAAACTGTTTTTT. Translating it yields CASSFIAPVATNEKLFF.

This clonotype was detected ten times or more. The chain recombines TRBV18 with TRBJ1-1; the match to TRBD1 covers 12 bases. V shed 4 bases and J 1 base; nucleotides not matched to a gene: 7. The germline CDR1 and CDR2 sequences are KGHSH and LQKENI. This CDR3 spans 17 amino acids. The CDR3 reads CASSRPGTGGTNTEAFF. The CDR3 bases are TGTGCCAGCTCACGACCCGGGACAGGGGGCACGAACACTGAAGCTTTCTTT.

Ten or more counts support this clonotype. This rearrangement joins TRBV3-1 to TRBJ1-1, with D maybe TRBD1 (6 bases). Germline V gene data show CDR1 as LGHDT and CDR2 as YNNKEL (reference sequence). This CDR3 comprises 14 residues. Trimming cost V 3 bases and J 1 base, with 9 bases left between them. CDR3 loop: CASSQADRNTEAFF. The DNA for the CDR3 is TGTGCCAGCAGCCAGGCGGACAGGAACACTGAAGCTTTCTTT.

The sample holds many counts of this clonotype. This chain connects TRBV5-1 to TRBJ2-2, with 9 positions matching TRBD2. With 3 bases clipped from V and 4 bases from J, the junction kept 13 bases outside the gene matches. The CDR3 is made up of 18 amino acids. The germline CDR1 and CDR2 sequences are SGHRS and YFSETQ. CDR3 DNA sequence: TGCGCCAGCAGCTCCTCCGCCACTAGCGGGCCCGGCACCGGGGAGCTGTTTTTT. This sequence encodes CASSSSATSGPGTGELFF.

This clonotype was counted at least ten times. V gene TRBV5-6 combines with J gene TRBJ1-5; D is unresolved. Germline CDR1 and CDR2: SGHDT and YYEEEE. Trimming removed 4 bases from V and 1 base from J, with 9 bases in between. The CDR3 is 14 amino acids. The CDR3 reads CASSLMESNQPQHF. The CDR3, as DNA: TGTGCCAGCAGCCTTATGGAGAGCAATCAGCCCCAGCATTTT.

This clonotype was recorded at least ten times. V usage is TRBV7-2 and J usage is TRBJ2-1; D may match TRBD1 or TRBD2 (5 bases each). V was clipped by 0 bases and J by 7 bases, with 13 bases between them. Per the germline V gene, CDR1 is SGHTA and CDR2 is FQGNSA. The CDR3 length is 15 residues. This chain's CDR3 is CASSLAVGPTNEQFF. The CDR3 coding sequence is TGTGCCAGCAGCTTAGCAGTGGGACCGACGAATGAGCAGTTCTTC. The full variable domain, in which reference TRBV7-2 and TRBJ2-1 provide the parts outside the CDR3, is GAGVSQSPSNKVTEKGKDVELRCDPISGHTALYWYRQSLGQGLEFLIYFQGNSAPDKSGLPSDRFSAERTGGSVSTLTIQRTQQEDSAVYLCASSLAVGPTNEQFFGPGTRLTVL.

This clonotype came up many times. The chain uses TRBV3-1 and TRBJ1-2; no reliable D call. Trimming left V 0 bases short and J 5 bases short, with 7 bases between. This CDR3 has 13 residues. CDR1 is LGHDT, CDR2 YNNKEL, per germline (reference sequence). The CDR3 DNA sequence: TGTGCCAGCAGCCAAGATGAGGAGTATGGCTACACCTTC. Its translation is CASSQDEEYGYTF.

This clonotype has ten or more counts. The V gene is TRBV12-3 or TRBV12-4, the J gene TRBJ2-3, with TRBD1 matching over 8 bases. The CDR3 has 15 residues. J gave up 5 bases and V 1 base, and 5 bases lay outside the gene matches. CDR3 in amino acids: CASSLGTGLLDTQYF. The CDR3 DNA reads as TGTGCCAGCAGTTTAGGGACAGGGCTTTTAGATACGCAGTATTTT.

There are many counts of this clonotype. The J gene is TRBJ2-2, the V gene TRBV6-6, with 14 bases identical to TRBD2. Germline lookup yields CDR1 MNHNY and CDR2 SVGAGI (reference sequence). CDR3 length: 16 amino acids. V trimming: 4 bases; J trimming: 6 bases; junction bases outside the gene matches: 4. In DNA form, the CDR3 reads TGTGCCAGCAGTTCGACTAGCGGGGGGGCCCCCGGGGAGCTGTTTTTT. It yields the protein CASSSTSGGAPGELFF.

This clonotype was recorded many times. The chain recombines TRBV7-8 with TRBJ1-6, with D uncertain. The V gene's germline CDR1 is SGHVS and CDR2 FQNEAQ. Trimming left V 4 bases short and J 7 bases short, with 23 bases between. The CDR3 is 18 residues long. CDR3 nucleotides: TGTGCCAGCAGCTCGCCCTTTGAGGATGTGGCAGGCAATTCACCCCTCCACTTT. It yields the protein CASSSPFEDVAGNSPLHF.

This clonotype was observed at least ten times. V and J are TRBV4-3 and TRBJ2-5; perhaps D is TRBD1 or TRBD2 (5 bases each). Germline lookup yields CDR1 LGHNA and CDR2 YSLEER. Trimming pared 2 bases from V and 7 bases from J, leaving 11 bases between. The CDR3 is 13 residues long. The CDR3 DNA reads TGCGCCAGCAGCCAACAGGGTGGAGGGACCCAGTACTTC. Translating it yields CASSQQGGGTQYF.

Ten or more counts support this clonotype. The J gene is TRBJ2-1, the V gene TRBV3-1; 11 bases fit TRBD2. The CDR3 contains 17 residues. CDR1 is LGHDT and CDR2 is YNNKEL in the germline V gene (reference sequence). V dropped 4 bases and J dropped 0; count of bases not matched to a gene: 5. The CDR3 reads CASSPTTSGDSYNEQFF. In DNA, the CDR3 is TGTGCCAGCAGCCCGACGACTAGCGGGGACTCCTACAATGAGCAGTTCTTC.

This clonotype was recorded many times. The CDR3: CASSPRDRQRYWHGYTF. The CDR3 DNA follows: TGTGCCAGCAGCCCCCGGGACAGGCAAAGGTACTGGCATGGCTACACCTTC. The gene calls are TRBV12-3 or TRBV12-4 and TRBJ1-2, with TRBD1 identical over 8 bases. This CDR3 comprises 17 residues. Losses at the gene ends were 6 bases for V and 6 bases for J; bases not matched to a gene: 18.

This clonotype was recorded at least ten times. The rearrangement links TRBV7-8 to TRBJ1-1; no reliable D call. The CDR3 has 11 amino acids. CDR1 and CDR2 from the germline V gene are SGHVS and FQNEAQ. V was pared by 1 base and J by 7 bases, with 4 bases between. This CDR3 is CASSLGDEAFF. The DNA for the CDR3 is TGTGCCAGCAGCTTAGGAGATGAAGCTTTCTTT.

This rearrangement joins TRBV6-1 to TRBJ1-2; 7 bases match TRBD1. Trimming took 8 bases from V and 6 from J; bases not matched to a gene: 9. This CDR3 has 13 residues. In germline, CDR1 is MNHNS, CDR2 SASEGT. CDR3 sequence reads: CASEDRAVDGYTF. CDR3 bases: TGTGCCAGCGAAGACAGGGCAGTTGATGGCTACACCTTC.